The rows below give T cell receptor beta chains drawn from one sample of a study of post-analysis software for immune sequencing data. TCRdb redid the calling of the PCR reads with MiXCR, one entry per CDR3 protein. The sample records 350,000 to 450,000 distinct CDR3 sequences, 35% to 45% being singletons. The specimen was blood. These receptors all come from a girl aged 2 to 10 with multiple sclerosis. Both conserved end residues are part of each CDR3. A D gene is named only where the DNA matches it firmly. Where a row states a size, it is once, few, many or the class of an expanded clone; other rows omit it.

abundance: -; j_gene: TRBJ1-2; v_gene: TRBV7-6; len: 15; d_gene: -; CDR3nt: TGTGCCAGCAGCTTAGTAGGAGGGACCGAGTATGGCTACACCTTC; CDR3aa: CASSLVGGTEYGYTF
abundance: few; j_gene: TRBJ2-7; v_gene: TRBV28; len: 14; d_gene: TRBD1; CDR3nt: TGTGCCAGCAGTTTACCCCGACAGGGATACGAGCAGTACTTC; CDR3aa: CASSLPRQGYEQYF
abundance: -; j_gene: TRBJ2-5; v_gene: TRBV4-1; len: 17; d_gene: TRBD2; CDR3nt: TGCGCCAGCAGCCAAGATCGAGAGCGAGTCGGGGGGGAGACCCAGTACTTC; CDR3aa: CASSQDRERVGGETQYF
abundance: -; j_gene: TRBJ1-1; v_gene: TRBV21-1; len: 16; d_gene: -; CDR3nt: TGTACCAGCAGCAAAGCTGTGGTGACGGAGAACACTGAAGCTTTCTTT; CDR3aa: CTSSKAVVTENTEAFF
abundance: many; j_gene: TRBJ2-7; v_gene: TRBV6-1; len: 12; d_gene: -; CDR3nt: TGTGCCAGCAGTCGAGGGGGCTACGAGCAGTACTTC; CDR3aa: CASSRGGYEQYF
abundance: -; j_gene: TRBJ2-7; v_gene: TRBV7-9; len: 14; d_gene: -; CDR3nt: TGTGCCAGCAGCTTACAGGGGGGGAGGTACGAGCAGTACTTC; CDR3aa: CASSLQGGRYEQYF
abundance: -; j_gene: TRBJ2-5; v_gene: TRBV7-3; len: 15; d_gene: -; CDR3nt: TGTGCCAGCAGCCCGGACGGATATTACCAAGAGACCCAGTACTTC; CDR3aa: CASSPDGYYQETQYF
abundance: -; j_gene: TRBJ1-1; v_gene: TRBV7-2; len: 14; d_gene: -; CDR3nt: TGTGCCAGCAGCTTAGCCACAGGGTACACTGAAGCTTTCTTT; CDR3aa: CASSLATGYTEAFF
abundance: -; j_gene: TRBJ2-7; v_gene: TRBV18; len: 16; d_gene: -; CDR3nt: TGTGCCAGCTCACGCACCGGGGACACCTACGCCTACGAGCAGTACTTC; CDR3aa: CASSRTGDTYAYEQYF
abundance: -; j_gene: TRBJ2-5; v_gene: TRBV15; len: 15; d_gene: -; CDR3nt: TGTGCCACCAGCAGAGAGGCGGGAAGGAAAGAGACCCAGTACTTC; CDR3aa: CATSREAGRKETQYF
abundance: -; j_gene: TRBJ2-3; v_gene: TRBV5-1; len: 11; d_gene: -; CDR3nt: TGCGCCAGCACTACGGACAGAACGCAGTATTTT; CDR3aa: CASTTDRTQYF
abundance: -; j_gene: TRBJ2-7; v_gene: TRBV12-3/TRBV12-4; len: 14; d_gene: -; CDR3nt: TGTGCCAGCACCTCGGGACAAGTCCGCCACGAGCAGTACTTC; CDR3aa: CASTSGQVRHEQYF
abundance: -; j_gene: TRBJ2-7; v_gene: TRBV27; len: 16; d_gene: -; CDR3nt: TGTGCCAGCAGTCGGCTAGGGACCCCACAAGCCTACGAGCAGTACTTC; CDR3aa: CASSRLGTPQAYEQYF
abundance: -; j_gene: TRBJ2-5; v_gene: TRBV11-2; len: 15; d_gene: TRBD1; CDR3nt: TGTGCCAGCAGCTACGGACAGGGGGTTTCAGAGACCCAGTACTTC; CDR3aa: CASSYGQGVSETQYF
abundance: -; j_gene: TRBJ2-1; v_gene: TRBV20-1; len: 14; d_gene: TRBD2; CDR3nt: TGCAGTGCGGAAGCTAGCGGAGATTACAATGAGCAGTTCTTC; CDR3aa: CSAEASGDYNEQFF
abundance: -; j_gene: TRBJ2-1; v_gene: TRBV6-2/TRBV6-3; len: 13; d_gene: -; CDR3nt: TGTGCCAGCAGTTACGAATCTATAAGTGAGCAGTTCTTC; CDR3aa: CASSYESISEQFF
abundance: few; j_gene: TRBJ2-7; v_gene: TRBV5-1; len: 13; d_gene: -; CDR3nt: TGCGCCAGCCACGACGCGGTGGCCTACGAGCAGTACTTC; CDR3aa: CASHDAVAYEQYF
abundance: few; j_gene: TRBJ2-1; v_gene: TRBV5-1; len: 16; d_gene: TRBD2; CDR3nt: TGCGCCAGCAGCTTGGTCTCCGGGACTAGCGGCAATGAGCAGTTCTTC; CDR3aa: CASSLVSGTSGNEQFF
abundance: once; j_gene: TRBJ2-7; v_gene: TRBV20-1; len: 15; d_gene: TRBD1; CDR3nt: TGCAGTGCTAGGAACCCGGGACAGGGTCTGAGCGAGCAGTACTTC; CDR3aa: CSARNPGQGLSEQYF
abundance: once; j_gene: TRBJ1-5; v_gene: TRBV29-1; len: 16; d_gene: -; CDR3nt: TGCAGCGTTGTAATCTCGGGGGCGGGGGCCGATCAGCCCCAGCATTTT; CDR3aa: CSVVISGAGADQPQHF
abundance: once; j_gene: TRBJ2-7; v_gene: TRBV7-8; len: 14; d_gene: -; CDR3nt: TGTGCCAGCAGCTTAGTAGGCAGGGACGACGAGCAGTACTTC; CDR3aa: CASSLVGRDDEQYF
abundance: -; j_gene: TRBJ2-5; v_gene: TRBV29-1; len: 11; d_gene: -; CDR3nt: TGCAGCGTTCGATCCCAAGAGACCCAGTACTTC; CDR3aa: CSVRSQETQYF
abundance: few; j_gene: TRBJ2-6; v_gene: TRBV28; len: 16; d_gene: -; CDR3nt: TGTGCCAGCAGTTTTGGGGCGATGGGTGGGGCCAACGTCCTGACTTTC; CDR3aa: CASSFGAMGGANVLTF
abundance: once; j_gene: TRBJ1-1; v_gene: TRBV5-1; len: 14; d_gene: -; CDR3nt: TGCGCCAGCAGCCCCAGGGAGACGAACACTGAAGCTTTCTTT; CDR3aa: CASSPRETNTEAFF
abundance: few; j_gene: TRBJ2-5; v_gene: TRBV28; len: 16; d_gene: TRBD2; CDR3nt: TGTGCCAGCAGCTCAGTAGCGGGAGGGAACCAAGAGACCCAGTACTTC; CDR3aa: CASSSVAGGNQETQYF
abundance: once; j_gene: TRBJ1-4; v_gene: TRBV5-1; len: 14; d_gene: TRBD1; CDR3nt: TGCGCCAGCAGTAGCGGACAGGGTGATGAAAAACTGTTTTTT; CDR3aa: CASSSGQGDEKLFF
abundance: -; j_gene: TRBJ1-2; v_gene: TRBV28; len: 14; d_gene: -; CDR3nt: TGTGCCAGCACCAGAGGTGGGGACATGCGGGGCTACACCTTC; CDR3aa: CASTRGGDMRGYTF
abundance: -; j_gene: TRBJ1-2; v_gene: TRBV18; len: 14; d_gene: -; CDR3nt: TGTGCCAGCTCACGGGATAGGCAGGGGAGCGGCTACACCTTC; CDR3aa: CASSRDRQGSGYTF
abundance: -; j_gene: TRBJ2-1; v_gene: TRBV20-1; len: 16; d_gene: TRBD1; CDR3nt: TGCAGTGCTAGGGACCCCCTGCGGGGACAGGGGAATGAGCAGTTCTTC; CDR3aa: CSARDPLRGQGNEQFF
abundance: -; j_gene: TRBJ2-6; v_gene: TRBV5-7; len: 19; d_gene: -; CDR3nt: TGTGCCAGCAGCTTGGATTTGTTCAGGGGAAACTCTGGGGCCAACGTCCTGACTTTC; CDR3aa: CASSLDLFRGNSGANVLTF
abundance: once; j_gene: TRBJ1-2; v_gene: TRBV6-5; len: 14; d_gene: -; CDR3nt: TGTGCCAGCAGTTACGGTGGAGTCAGGCGTGGCTACACCTTC; CDR3aa: CASSYGGVRRGYTF
abundance: -; j_gene: TRBJ2-7; v_gene: TRBV7-3; len: 12; d_gene: TRBD2; CDR3nt: TGTGCCAGCAGCTTTTTCGGGAGGGAGCAGTACTTC; CDR3aa: CASSFFGREQYF
abundance: many; j_gene: TRBJ2-1; v_gene: TRBV18; len: 11; d_gene: -; CDR3nt: TGTGCCAGCTCACAGGGCAATGAGCAGTTCTTC; CDR3aa: CASSQGNEQFF
abundance: -; j_gene: TRBJ2-1; v_gene: TRBV5-1; len: 17; d_gene: TRBD2; CDR3nt: TGCGCCAGCTCCCGACTTATTAGCGGGGGCTCCTACAATGAGCAGTTCTTC; CDR3aa: CASSRLISGGSYNEQFF
abundance: -; j_gene: TRBJ1-4; v_gene: TRBV5-1; len: 17; d_gene: TRBD1; CDR3nt: TGCGCCAGCAGCCATAGGACAGGACCGACAACTAATGAAAAACTGTTTTTT; CDR3aa: CASSHRTGPTTNEKLFF
abundance: few; j_gene: TRBJ2-7; v_gene: TRBV2; len: 11; d_gene: -; CDR3nt: TGTGCCAGCAAGACCGGCTACGAGCAGTACTTC; CDR3aa: CASKTGYEQYF
abundance: -; j_gene: TRBJ1-6; v_gene: TRBV5-1; len: 16; d_gene: -; CDR3nt: TGCGCCAGCAGCTTATCGGGGGGCGCCTATAATTCACCCCTCCACTTT; CDR3aa: CASSLSGGAYNSPLHF
abundance: -; j_gene: TRBJ2-3; v_gene: TRBV7-3; len: 14; d_gene: -; CDR3nt: TGTGCCAGTAGCTTAGAGGGAGATGCAGATACGCAGTATTTT; CDR3aa: CASSLEGDADTQYF
abundance: -; j_gene: TRBJ1-2; v_gene: TRBV6-6; len: 13; d_gene: -; CDR3nt: TGTGCCAGCAGTTACTCGCATTCTGCGGGCTACACCTTC; CDR3aa: CASSYSHSAGYTF
abundance: -; j_gene: TRBJ2-2; v_gene: TRBV7-2; len: 14; d_gene: -; CDR3nt: TGTGCCAGCAGCTTGGTCGCGGCTACCGGGGAGCTGTTTTTT; CDR3aa: CASSLVAATGELFF
abundance: few; j_gene: TRBJ1-4; v_gene: TRBV4-2; len: 18; d_gene: -; CDR3nt: TGTGCCAGCAGCCAAGTACAGGGACCGGGGAAAGCTAATGAAAAACTGTTTTTT; CDR3aa: CASSQVQGPGKANEKLFF
abundance: medium-sized; j_gene: TRBJ2-7; v_gene: TRBV27; len: 16; d_gene: -; CDR3nt: TGTGCCAGCAGCCCGGGGACCAAACCGGACTCCTACGAGCAGTACTTC; CDR3aa: CASSPGTKPDSYEQYF
abundance: medium-sized; j_gene: TRBJ1-2; v_gene: TRBV29-1; len: 11; d_gene: -; CDR3nt: TGCAGTGCTCTGTGGGACTTTGGCTACACCTTC; CDR3aa: CSALWDFGYTF
abundance: few; j_gene: TRBJ2-4; v_gene: TRBV5-1; len: 17; d_gene: -; CDR3nt: TGCGCCAGCAGCTTGGCAGGGGACGTTTTAGCCAAAAACATTCAGTACTTC; CDR3aa: CASSLAGDVLAKNIQYF
abundance: few; j_gene: TRBJ2-6; v_gene: TRBV6-5; len: 15; d_gene: -; CDR3nt: TGTGCCAGCAGTTACGAGGGGGCTGGGGCCAACGTCCTGACTTTC; CDR3aa: CASSYEGAGANVLTF
abundance: -; j_gene: TRBJ2-6; v_gene: TRBV28; len: 17; d_gene: TRBD1; CDR3nt: TGTGCCAGCAGTTTGTGGGGCACAGGGGCTGGGGCCAACGTCCTGACTTTC; CDR3aa: CASSLWGTGAGANVLTF
abundance: -; j_gene: TRBJ2-5; v_gene: TRBV27; len: 15; d_gene: -; CDR3nt: TGTGCCAGCAGTCCCGATCGGGGCGGACAAGAGACCCAGTACTTC; CDR3aa: CASSPDRGGQETQYF
abundance: -; j_gene: TRBJ1-1; v_gene: TRBV4-3; len: 16; d_gene: -; CDR3nt: TGCGCCAGCAGCCAAGATGTACTGGGTGGGGGCACTGAAGCTTTCTTT; CDR3aa: CASSQDVLGGGTEAFF
abundance: few; j_gene: TRBJ2-3; v_gene: TRBV6-5; len: 13; d_gene: -; CDR3nt: TGTGCCAGCAGTTACTCAGGGACAGATACGCAGTATTTT; CDR3aa: CASSYSGTDTQYF